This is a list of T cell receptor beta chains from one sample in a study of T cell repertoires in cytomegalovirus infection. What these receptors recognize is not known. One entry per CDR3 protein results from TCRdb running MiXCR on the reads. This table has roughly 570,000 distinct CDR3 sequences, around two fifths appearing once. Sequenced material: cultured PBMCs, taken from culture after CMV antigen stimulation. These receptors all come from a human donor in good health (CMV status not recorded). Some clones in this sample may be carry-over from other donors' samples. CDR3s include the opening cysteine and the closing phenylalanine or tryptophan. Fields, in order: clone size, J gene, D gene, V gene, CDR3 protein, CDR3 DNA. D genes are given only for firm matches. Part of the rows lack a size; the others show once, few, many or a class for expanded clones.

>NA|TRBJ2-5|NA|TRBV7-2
CASSLRVFQETQYF
TGTGCCAGCAGCTTGAGGGTTTTTCAAGAGACCCAGTACTTC
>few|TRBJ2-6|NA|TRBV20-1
CSASSLRDLPGANVLTF
TGCAGTGCTAGCAGTCTGCGGGACCTCCCTGGGGCCAACGTCCTGACTTTC
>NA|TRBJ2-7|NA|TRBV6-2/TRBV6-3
CASSYSTGDYEQYF
TGTGCCAGCAGTTACTCCACTGGAGATTACGAGCAGTACTTC
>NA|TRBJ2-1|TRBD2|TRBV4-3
CASSPGEGGSIF
TGCGCCAGCAGCCCCGGCGAGGGCGGGAGTATCTTC
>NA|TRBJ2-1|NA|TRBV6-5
CASSYFGGRYEQFF
TGTGCCAGCAGTTATTTTGGGGGGAGGTATGAGCAGTTCTTC
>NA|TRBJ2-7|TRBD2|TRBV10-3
CAISEPLTSGAYEQYF
TGTGCCATCAGTGAACCCTTAACTAGCGGAGCCTACGAGCAGTACTTC
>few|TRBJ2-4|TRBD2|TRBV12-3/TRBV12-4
CASRRNSGGALGYIQYF
TGTGCCAGCAGGCGCAATAGCGGGGGGGCCCTGGGTTACATTCAGTACTTC
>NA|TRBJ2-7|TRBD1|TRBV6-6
CASSPRGTGVREQYF
TGTGCCAGCAGCCCCCGGGGGACAGGGGTGCGCGAGCAGTACTTC
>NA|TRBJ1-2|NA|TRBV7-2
CASSKRGGLGGYGYTF
TGTGCCAGCAGCAAACGAGGGGGTTTAGGGGGCTATGGCTACACCTTC
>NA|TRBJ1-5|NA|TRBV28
CASSFADIINQPQHF
TGTGCCAGCAGTTTCGCCGACATAATTAATCAGCCCCAGCATTTT
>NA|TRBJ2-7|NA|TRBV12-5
CASGLMVLGDEQYF
TGTGCTAGTGGTTTGATGGTATTGGGTGACGAGCAGTACTTC
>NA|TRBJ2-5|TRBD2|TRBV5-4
CASSKTSGRQETQYF
TGTGCCAGCAGCAAGACTAGCGGGAGACAAGAGACCCAGTACTTC
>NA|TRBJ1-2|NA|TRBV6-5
CASSRTRDYGYTF
TGTGCCAGCAGCCGGACGAGAGATTATGGCTACACCTTC
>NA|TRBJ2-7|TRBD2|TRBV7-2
CASSSLLAGGYEQYF
TGTGCCAGCAGCTCCCTGTTGGCGGGGGGGTACGAGCAGTACTTC
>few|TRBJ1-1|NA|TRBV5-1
CASSLGAVNTEAFF
TGCGCCAGCAGCTTGGGGGCGGTGAACACTGAAGCTTTCTTT
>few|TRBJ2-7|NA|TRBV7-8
CASSLQPDGYEQYF
TGTGCCAGCAGCTTACAACCCGACGGCTACGAGCAGTACTTC
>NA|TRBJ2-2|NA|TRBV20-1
CSALTGNTGELFF
TGCAGTGCTCTGACTGGCAACACCGGGGAGCTGTTTTTT
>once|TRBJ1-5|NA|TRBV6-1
CASSEYRHQPQHF
TGTGCCAGCAGTGAATATCGCCACCAGCCCCAGCATTTT
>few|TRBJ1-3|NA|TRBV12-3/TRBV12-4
CASSLAIEDTIYF
TGTGCCAGCAGTTTAGCGATCGAGGACACCATATATTTT
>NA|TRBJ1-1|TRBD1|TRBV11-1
CASSPRQGWSEAFF
TGTGCCAGCAGCCCAAGACAGGGGTGGTCTGAAGCTTTCTTT
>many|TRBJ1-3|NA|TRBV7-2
CASSLAGPGNTIYF
TGTGCCAGCAGCTTAGCAGGACCTGGAAACACCATATATTTT
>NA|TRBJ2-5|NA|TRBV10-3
CAISDRDQETQYF
TGTGCCATCAGTGACAGGGACCAAGAGACCCAGTACTTC
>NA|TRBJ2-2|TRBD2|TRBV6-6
CASNLPGLSGAPPNTGELFF
TGTGCCAGCAACCTCCCCGGACTTAGCGGGGCGCCCCCGAACACCGGGGAGCTGTTTTTT
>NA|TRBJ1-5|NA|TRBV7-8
CASSLVRLAGKGNQPQHF
TGTGCCAGCAGCTTAGTAAGGCTTGCGGGGAAGGGGAATCAGCCCCAGCATTTT
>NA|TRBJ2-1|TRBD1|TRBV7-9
CASSPGQGRPQFF
TGTGCCAGCAGCCCGGGACAGGGCCGACCTCAGTTCTTC
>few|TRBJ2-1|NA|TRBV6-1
CASSERRGGQEFF
TGTGCCAGCAGTGAAAGAAGGGGAGGTCAGGAGTTCTTC
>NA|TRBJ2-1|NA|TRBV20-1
CSARIKRASYNEQFF
TGCAGTGCTAGAATCAAGCGGGCCTCCTACAATGAGCAGTTCTTC
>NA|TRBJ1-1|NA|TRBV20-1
CSARAGSIEEAFF
TGCAGTGCTAGAGCCGGCAGTATTGAGGAAGCTTTCTTT
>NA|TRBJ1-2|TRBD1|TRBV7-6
CASSFSGTAYDYTF
TGTGCCAGCAGCTTTTCCGGGACAGCATATGACTACACCTTC
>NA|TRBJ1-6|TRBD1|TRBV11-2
CASSSIPTGGGDSPLHF
TGTGCCAGCAGCTCAATTCCCACAGGGGGCGGGGATTCACCCCTCCACTTT
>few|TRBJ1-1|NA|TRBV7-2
CASSLMGSETEAFF
TGTGCCAGCAGCTTAATGGGATCGGAGACTGAAGCTTTCTTT
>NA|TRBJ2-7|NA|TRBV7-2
CASSRGRGSSSYEQYF
TGTGCCAGCAGCCGTGGCCGGGGTTCTAGCTCCTACGAGCAGTACTTC
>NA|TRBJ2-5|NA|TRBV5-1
CASSPRAGSGETQYF
TGCGCCAGCAGCCCTCGGGCCGGCTCGGGAGAGACCCAGTACTTC
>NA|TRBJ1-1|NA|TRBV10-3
CAISESEGAEAFF
TGTGCCATCAGTGAGTCGGAGGGCGCTGAAGCTTTCTTT
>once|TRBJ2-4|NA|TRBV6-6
CASSGGHLAKNIQYF
TGTGCCAGCAGTGGGGGACACCTAGCCAAAAACATTCAGTACTTC
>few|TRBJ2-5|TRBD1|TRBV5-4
CASSLALGQGAETQYF
TGTGCCAGCAGCTTGGCGTTAGGACAGGGCGCGGAGACCCAGTACTTC
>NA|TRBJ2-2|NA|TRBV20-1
CSARDFRATGELFF
TGCAGTGCTAGAGATTTTAGAGCCACCGGGGAGCTGTTTTTT
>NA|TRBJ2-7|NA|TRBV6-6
CASSGPGPSLLEQYF
TGTGCCAGCAGCGGCCCAGGGCCCTCCCTCCTCGAGCAGTACTTC
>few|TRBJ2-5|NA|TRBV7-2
CASSPPIEETQYF
TGTGCCAGCAGCCCGCCAATAGAAGAGACCCAGTACTTC
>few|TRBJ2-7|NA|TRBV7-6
CASSLEGWSYEGQYF
TGTGCCAGCAGCTTAGAGGGCTGGAGCTACGAAGGGCAGTACTTC
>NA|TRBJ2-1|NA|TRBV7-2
CASSSLRRRSEQFF
TGTGCCAGCAGCTCCCTCCGCCGGAGGAGTGAGCAGTTCTTC
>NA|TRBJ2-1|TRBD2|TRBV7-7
CASRSSGGAYNEQFF
TGTGCCAGCAGATCGAGCGGGGGGGCGTACAATGAGCAGTTCTTC
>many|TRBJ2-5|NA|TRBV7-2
CASSLLPAQETQYF
TGTGCCAGCAGCTTACTCCCAGCCCAAGAGACCCAGTACTTC
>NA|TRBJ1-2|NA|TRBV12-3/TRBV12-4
CASTSYSYGYTF
TGTGCCAGCACCTCTTACTCCTATGGCTACACCTTC
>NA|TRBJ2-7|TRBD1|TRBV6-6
CASSRDSYYEQYF
TGTGCCAGCAGTCGGGACAGCTATTACGAGCAGTACTTC
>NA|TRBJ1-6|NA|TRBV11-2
CASSSVTGLRNSPLHF
TGTGCCAGCAGCAGCGTTACAGGGCTTCGGAATTCACCCCTCCACTTT
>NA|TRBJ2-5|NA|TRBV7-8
CASSFVGETQYF
TGTGCCAGCAGCTTTGTGGGGGAGACCCAGTACTTC
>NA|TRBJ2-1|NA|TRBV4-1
CASSQPTSRYNEQFF
TGCGCCAGCAGCCAACCGACCAGTAGATACAATGAGCAGTTCTTC
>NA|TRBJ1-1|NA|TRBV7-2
CASSPLGTRGNTEAFF
TGTGCCAGCAGCCCTCTCGGAACCAGGGGGAACACTGAAGCTTTCTTT
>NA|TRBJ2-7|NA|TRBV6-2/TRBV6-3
CASSYTGPLEEQYF
TGTGCCAGCAGTTACACAGGGCCCCTTGAGGAGCAGTACTTC
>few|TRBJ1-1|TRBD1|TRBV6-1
CASRQGLITEAFF
TGTGCCAGCAGACAGGGGTTGATCACTGAAGCTTTCTTT
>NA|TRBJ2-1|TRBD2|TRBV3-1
CASSRRTSGSSEQFF
TGTGCCAGCAGCCGACGGACTAGCGGGAGTAGTGAGCAGTTCTTC
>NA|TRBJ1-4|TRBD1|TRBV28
CASSLPGQNEKLFF
TGTGCCAGCAGTCTCCCGGGACAGAATGAAAAACTGTTTTTT
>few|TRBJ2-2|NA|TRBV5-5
CASSLWSGELFF
TGTGCCAGCAGCTTGTGGTCCGGGGAGCTGTTTTTT
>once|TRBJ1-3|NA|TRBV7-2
CASSLEMAGGNTIYF
TGTGCCAGCAGCTTAGAAATGGCAGGTGGAAACACCATATATTTT
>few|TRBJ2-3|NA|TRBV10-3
CAISPPLSRTQYF
TGTGCCATCAGTCCGCCTCTGTCGCGCACGCAGTATTTT
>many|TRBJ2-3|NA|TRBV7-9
CASSSLGGTDTQYF
TGTGCCAGCAGCTCGCTGGGTGGCACAGATACGCAGTATTTT
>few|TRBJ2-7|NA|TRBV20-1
CSARVSPGGRNEQYF
TGCAGTGCTAGAGTCTCCCCCGGGGGGCGAAACGAGCAGTACTTC
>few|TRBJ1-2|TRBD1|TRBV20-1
CSAREAGGSYGYTF
TGCAGTGCTAGAGAGGCAGGGGGGAGCTATGGCTACACCTTC
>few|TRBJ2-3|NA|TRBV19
CASSARQADTDTQYF
TGTGCCAGTAGTGCTCGACAGGCGGACACAGATACGCAGTATTTT